A single T cell receptor (beta chain) is shown here with its context. The source of the sample is a study of blood T cell repertoires in COVID-19. On the study more broadly: The study drew acute and convalescent COVID-19 samples from the United States, Italy and Spain. From T cells, B-cell-depleted T cells, or PBMCs came the material, which was cDNA or gDNA.

CDR1 is SGHNT, CDR2 YYREEE, per germline (reference sequence). The CDR3 is 15 amino acids. Trimming stripped 0 bases from V and 4 bases from J, with 12 bases between. Authors' methods: By means of reference gene primer amplification, nucleated cell counts were estimated. Assay: immunoSEQ multiplex PCR; the TCRdb copy retains only in-frame clones and omits some. The DNA was the basis for D and trimming; V, J and clone size are from that table. The table includes 46,000 or so clones, about 87% detected once. The specimen was peripheral blood. This receptor was taken from a man aged 45-65 years with acute or convalescent COVID-19. This chain connects TRBV5-4 to TRBJ2-3; tentatively, D is TRBD1 (5 bases). The CDR3 DNA reads TGTGCCAGCAGCTTGGTTGGGGCGATCGCAGATACGCAGTATTTT. Translation gives CASSLVGAIADTQYF.